The 28 T cell receptor beta chains reported below all come from one sample, sequenced in a study of blood T cell repertoires in COVID-19. Assay: immunoSEQ multiplex PCR; the TCRdb copy retains only in-frame clones and omits some. The table shows about 220,000 clones, with 84% occurring only once. Sequencing was carried out using peripheral blood. These receptor sequences come from a man aged 30 to 45 with active or convalescent COVID-19.

This chain links TRBV11-3 with TRBJ2-7; TRBD2 matches 10 bases. The V gene's germline CDR1 is SGHNT and CDR2 YENEEA. Trimming at V came to 4 bases and at J to 7 bases, leaving 13 bases not matched to a gene. The length of the CDR3 is 16 residues. The CDR3 region has the DNA TGTGCCAGCAGCTCTTCCGGGGCTAGCGGGAGCGGGGAGCAGTACTTC. Translated, it gives CASSSSGASGSGEQYF.

The chain recombines TRBV7-8 with TRBJ1-5; possible D gene TRBD1, 6 bases. Trimming left V 0 bases short and J 0 bases short, with 18 bases between. CDR3 length: 19 residues. Germline V gene data show CDR1 as SGHVS and CDR2 as FQNEAQ. CDR3 in amino acids: CASSLALNMRGLSNQPQHF. The DNA for the CDR3 is TGTGCCAGCAGCTTAGCGCTAAACATGCGGGGGCTTAGCAATCAGCCCCAGCATTTT.

The V and J genes are TRBV28 and TRBJ1-5; D gene ambiguous. This CDR3 has 12 residues. Germline CDR1 and CDR2: MDHEN and SYDVKM. V shed 4 bases and J shed 7 bases, with 8 bases lying between them. The CDR3 here is CASSYGVQPQHF. For the CDR3, the DNA is TGTGCCAGCAGTTACGGGGTCCAGCCCCAGCATTTT.

The chain uses TRBV2 and TRBJ1-6; D perhaps matches TRBD1 (6 bases). CDR1 is SNHLY, CDR2 FYNNEI, per germline. The germline V and J ends were trimmed by 6 bases and 8 bases, with 14 bases remaining between them. This CDR3 spans 14 amino acids. The CDR3 nucleotides read TGTGCCAGCAGGACACAGGGAGGGTATTCACCCCTCCACTTT. Its translation: CASRTQGGYSPLHF.

V gene TRBV12-5 combines with J gene TRBJ2-1, with TRBD2 matching over 9 bases. CDR3 length: 16 amino acids. Per germline, CDR1 LGHNT and CDR2 FRNRAP. V shed 2 bases and J 12 bases; nucleotides not matched to a gene: 14. CDR3 protein: CASGLIIAGAPSRQFF. DNA for the CDR3: TGTGCTAGTGGTTTGATAATAGCGGGGGCCCCTAGTCGGCAGTTCTTC.

The V call is TRBV7-2, the J call TRBJ2-7; TRBD1 agrees at 9 bases. Germline loops: CDR1 SGHTA, CDR2 FQGNSA. Trimming removed 1 base from V and 4 bases from J; junction bases left unmatched: 5. This CDR3 contains 15 residues. The CDR3 DNA sequence: TGTGCCAGCAGCTTAGAGACAGGGGGGTGGTACGAGCAGTACTTC. Its protein is CASSLETGGWYEQYF.

CDR3 in amino acids: CASSEKGDSYQPQHF. CDR3 nucleotides: TGTGCCAGCAGCGAAAAGGGGGACAGCTATCAGCCCCAGCATTTT. The V and J genes are TRBV9 and TRBJ1-5; 7 nucleotides match TRBD1. With 3 bases clipped from V and 5 bases from J, the junction kept 8 bases outside the gene matches. The CDR3 contains 15 residues. Germline V CDR1 and CDR2: SGDLS, YYNGEE.

The rearrangement links TRBV6-5 to TRBJ2-3; the match to TRBD1 covers 7 bases. The CDR3 runs 14 residues. CDR1 and CDR2 from the germline V gene are MNHEY and SVGAGI. The ends lost 11 bases at V and 2 bases at J; junction bases unmatched: 10. This chain's CDR3 is CASARDSLTDTQYF. The CDR3 DNA reads as TGTGCCTCAGCCAGGGACAGCCTCACAGATACGCAGTATTTT.

This clone has just one count. This chain connects TRBV28 to TRBJ1-6; no firm D call. The CDR3 is 13 residues long. CDR1 MDHEN and CDR2 SYDVKM come from the germline V gene. V was cut by 7 bases and J by 8 bases, with 12 bases left in between. This chain's CDR3 is CASIHRRDSPLHF. CDR3 DNA sequence: TGTGCCAGCATCCACCGGAGGGATTCACCCCTCCACTTT.

This clone showed up just a few times. Distinct nucleotide sequences in the sample also encode this CDR3. Written as DNA, the CDR3 is TGTGCCAGCAGCCAGTACTACAATGAGCAGTTCTTC. It codes for CASSQYYNEQFF. The V call is TRBV3-1 (or the pseudogene TRBV3-2), the J call TRBJ2-1; no firm D call. Per germline, CDR1 LGHDT and CDR2 YNNKEL (reference sequence). The length of the CDR3 is 12 residues. The V end was cut by 3 bases, the J end by 3 bases, with 3 bases between.

The chain recombines TRBV7-6 with TRBJ2-5; no clear D. Germline CDR1 and CDR2: SGHVS and FNYEAQ. This CDR3 is 14 amino acids long. Trimming removed 2 bases at V and 2 bases at J, with 9 bases between. Written as DNA, the CDR3 is TGTGCCAGCAGCTTACAGGCTATACAAGAGACCCAGTACTTC. This gives the protein CASSLQAIQETQYF.

DNA of the CDR3: TGTGCCAGCCGCTATCAAGTATTAGCGGGGCACAATGAGCAGTTCTTC. Protein sequence: CASRYQVLAGHNEQFF. The gene calls are TRBV7-2 and TRBJ2-1; the match to TRBD2 covers 8 bases. Germline CDR1 is SGHTA and CDR2 is FQGNSA. J gave up 5 bases and V 8 bases, and 14 bases lay outside the gene matches. The CDR3 length is 16 residues.

V and J are TRBV13 and TRBJ1-2, with 7 bases lining up with TRBD1. Germline values: CDR1 PRHDT, CDR2 FYEKMQ (reference sequence). The CDR3 contains 15 residues. V dropped 5 bases and J dropped 1; count of bases not matched to a gene: 7. The CDR3 region has the DNA TGTGCCAGCAGCCCCAGGGACAGAATTAACTATGGCTACACCTTC. This gives the protein CASSPRDRINYGYTF.

This chain links TRBV24-1 with TRBJ2-1; TRBD2 matches at 10 bases. The junction had 9 bases not matched to a gene; V was cut back by 7 bases and J by 7 bases. Germline CDR1 and CDR2: KGHDR and SFDVKD. The CDR3 length is 15 residues. In DNA form, the CDR3 reads TGTGCCACCAGCCCCTGGCTAGCGGGAGAGAATGAGCAGTTCTTC. Translating gives CATSPWLAGENEQFF.

The J gene is TRBJ2-7, the V gene TRBV7-2, with 8 bases fitting TRBD2. CDR3 size: 17 residues. J lost 6 bases, V lost 0 bases, and 13 bases had no gene match. CDR1 SGHTA and CDR2 FQGNSA come from the germline V gene. The CDR3 coding sequence is TGTGCCAGCAGCTTAGCCCACTCCTTAGCGGGGATAAGCGAGCAGTACTTC. Protein sequence: CASSLAHSLAGISEQYF.

The V gene is TRBV5-1, the J gene TRBJ2-7, with TRBD2 matching 7 bases. After removal of 4 bases from V and 5 bases from J, the junction contained 12 bases not matched to a gene. The CDR3 contains 15 residues. CDR1 is SGHRS and CDR2 is YFSETQ in the germline V gene. The CDR3 coding sequence is TGCGCCAGCAGCCCGGAGGGCGCGGGAGTAGACGAGCAGTACTTC. Amino acid sequence: CASSPEGAGVDEQYF.

The genes are TRBV5-1 and TRBJ2-5; TRBD2 might be the D (6 bases). The CDR3 has 16 residues. The germline V and J ends were trimmed by 0 bases and 3 bases, with 15 bases remaining between them. CDR1 and CDR2 from the germline V gene are SGHRS and YFSETQ. The CDR3 sequence: CASSLEGAGLKETQYF. The CDR3 bases are TGCGCCAGCAGCTTGGAAGGTGCGGGGCTAAAAGAGACCCAGTACTTC.

The CDR3 reads CASSYSGQSQYF. As DNA, the CDR3 is TGTGCCAGCAGTTACTCCGGACAATCGCAGTACTTC. This chain joins TRBV6-5 and TRBJ2-7; the D gene is possibly TRBD1 (5 bases). The CDR3 has 12 amino acids. Trimming stripped 0 bases from V and 9 bases from J, with 9 bases between. The V gene's germline CDR1 is MNHEY and CDR2 SVGAGI.

This chain uses TRBV7-2 with TRBJ2-4, with a weak D call TRBD2 (6 bases). The CDR3 is made up of 15 amino acids. Per germline, CDR1 SGHTA and CDR2 FQGNSA. V was trimmed by 2 bases and J by 4 bases, leaving 12 bases between them. This CDR3 is CASSLSGGKKNIQYF. In DNA form, the CDR3 reads TGTGCCAGCAGCTTATCTGGCGGGAAGAAAAACATTCAGTACTTC.

The V and J genes are TRBV7-9 and TRBJ2-3; TRBD2 matches 14 bases. The germline CDR1 and CDR2 sequences are SEHNR and FQNEAQ (reference sequence). This CDR3 region has 18 residues. Unmatched junction bases numbered 6, after V lost 1 base and J lost 3 bases. In DNA, the CDR3 is TGTGCCAGCAGCTTAGGGACTAGCGGGAGGTATGGGACAGATACGCAGTATTTT. This encodes CASSLGTSGRYGTDTQYF. The full variable domain, completed using reference TRBV7-9 and TRBJ2-3, is DTGVSQNPRHKITKRGQNVTFRCDPISEHNRLYWYRQTLGQGPEFLTYFQNEAQLEKSRLLSDRFSAERPKGSFSTLEIQRTEQGDSAMYLCASSLGTSGRYGTDTQYFGPGTRLTVL.

The chain uses TRBV28 and TRBJ2-1, with D unclear. Between the trimmed V and J ends, which lost 3 bases and 3 bases, there was a span of 12 bases. This CDR3 has 15 amino acids. Germline V gene sequence: CDR1 MDHEN, CDR2 SYDVKM. CDR3 amino acids: CASSFSQSDYNEQFF. DNA for the CDR3: TGTGCCAGCAGTTTTTCACAGTCCGACTACAATGAGCAGTTCTTC.

The V and J genes are TRBV6-5 and TRBJ1-1, with D unclear. The germline V gene has CDR1 MNHEY and CDR2 SVGAGI. V dropped 6 bases and J dropped 2 bases, with 7 bases sitting between them. The CDR3 totals 12 residues. The CDR3 DNA is TGTGCCAGCAGATTTCGTAACACTGAAGCTTTCTTT. Protein: CASRFRNTEAFF.

The V call is TRBV30, the J call TRBJ2-7; 9 bases line up with TRBD2. The CDR3 is made up of 12 amino acids. The trim removed 8 bases at V and 4 bases at J, leaving 6 bases unmatched. The germline V gene encodes CDR1 GTSNPN and CDR2 SVGIG (reference sequence). The DNA for the CDR3 is TGTGCCAGCGGGGGGATCCGATACGAGCAGTACTTC. This encodes CASGGIRYEQYF.

This chain links TRBV5-5 with TRBJ1-1; D is unclear. In germline, CDR1 is SGHKS, CDR2 YYEKEE (reference sequence). The ends were cut back, 0 bases at V and 4 bases at J, with 7 bases in the middle. The CDR3 runs 13 residues. The CDR3 here is CASSLEGGTEAFF. The CDR3 DNA follows: TGTGCCAGCAGCTTGGAGGGAGGCACTGAAGCTTTCTTT.

V gene TRBV2 combines with J gene TRBJ1-6; the D gene is possibly TRBD1 (5 bases). Per germline, CDR1 SNHLY and CDR2 FYNNEI. Trimming removed 4 bases from V and 9 bases from J, with 10 bases in between. The CDR3 has 13 residues. The CDR3 DNA reads TGTGCCAGCAGTGCAGGGAAGGGTTCACCCCTCCACTTT. It specifies CASSAGKGSPLHF.

The V call is TRBV30, the J call TRBJ2-3; 10 bases map to TRBD2. The CDR3 extends over 14 amino acids. With 4 bases clipped from V and 7 bases from J, the junction kept 8 bases outside the gene matches. Germline CDR1 is GTSNPN and CDR2 is SVGIG (reference sequence). The CDR3, as DNA: TGTGCCTGGAACGGACTAGCGGCCGCCTATACGCAGTATTTT. Protein product: CAWNGLAAAYTQYF. Variable domain in full (rest from reference TRBV30 and TRBJ2-3): SQTIHQWPATLVQPVGSPLSLECTVEGTSNPNLYWYRQAAGRGLQLLFYSVGIGQISSEVPQNLSASRPQDRQFILSSKKLLLSDSGFYLCAWNGLAAAYTQYFGPGTRLTVL.

The CDR3 DNA is TGTGCCAGCAGCATATCAGCGGGGGGGGCAGATACGCAGTATTTT. Residues: CASSISAGGADTQYF. The V and J genes are TRBV7-2 and TRBJ2-3; 10 bases are a match to TRBD2. The CDR3 spans 15 residues. In germline, CDR1 is SGHTA, CDR2 FQGNSA. V lost 5 bases to trimming and J lost 4 bases; unmatched junction nucleotides: 6.

This sequence joins TRBV10-1 and TRBJ2-7; a weak D match, TRBD1 (7 bases). The V and J ends lost 8 bases and 1 base respectively, with 12 bases between them. Germline values: CDR1 WNHNN, CDR2 SYGVQD (reference sequence). The CDR3 consists of 13 residues. In DNA, the CDR3 is TGCGCCAGCGGAGCAGGGGGGTCCTACGAGCAGTACTTC. It translates to CASGAGGSYEQYF.